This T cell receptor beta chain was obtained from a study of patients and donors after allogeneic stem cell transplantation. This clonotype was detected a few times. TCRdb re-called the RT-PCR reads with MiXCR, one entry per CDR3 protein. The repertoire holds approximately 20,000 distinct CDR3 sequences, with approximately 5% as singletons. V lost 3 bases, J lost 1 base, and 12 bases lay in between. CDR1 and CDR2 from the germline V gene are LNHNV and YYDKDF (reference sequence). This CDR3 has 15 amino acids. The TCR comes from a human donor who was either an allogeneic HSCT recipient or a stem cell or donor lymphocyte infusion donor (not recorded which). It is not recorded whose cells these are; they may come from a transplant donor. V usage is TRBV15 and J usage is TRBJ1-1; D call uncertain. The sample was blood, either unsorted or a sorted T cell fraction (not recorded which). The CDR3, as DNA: TGTGCCACCAGCAGGGGTCAGGCGGGGAACACTGAAGCTTTCTTT. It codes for CATSRGQAGNTEAFF.